This TCR beta chain was captured by sequencing in a study of monozygotic twins with inflammatory bowel disease (dated by TCRdb to between 2018 and 2021). For the wider study: A total of some 30 monozygotic twin pairs were included in the full study, comprising nine German pairs (four IBD-concordant, five IBD-discordant) and 19 IBD-discordant Danish pairs. Disease-associated traits were sought mainly through comparisons between IBD patients and their genetically identical healthy co-twins within discordant pairs. Each individual had, on average, about 151 000 unique TCRalpha sequences and 181 000 unique TCRbeta sequences available for analysis.

The full study reports these points: Compared with healthy twins, IBD patients shared fewer clonotypes with other individuals, and the difference was most pronounced in patients with signs of disease activity. Concordant and discordant twins showed no difference in repertoire similarity, possibly because of limited statistical power. No single strong signal or clonotype linked to IBD turned up in the results, so the idea that one exists was not supported. A decrease in TCRbeta repertoire diversity, as measured by inverse Simpson index, was observed in IBD patients compared with their healthy co-twins. Background noise and inter-individual variability may have been introduced into the repertoires by the differing immunosuppressive treatments among patients. Different T cell subtypes could not be distinguished in the analysis.

The CDR3 starts with the cysteine, ends with the phenylalanine, and has 14 residues. The record lacks a DNA sequence. CDR1 DFQATT and CDR2 SNEGSKA were looked up in the germline V gene (reference sequence). From each donor, an approximately 2.4 ml peripheral blood sample was drawn into PAXgene tubes and stored at -80 degrees C. Without T cell sorting, total RNA was isolated from whole blood using the PAXgene blood miRNA kit on an automated QIAcube. Peripheral blood from monozygotic twin pairs, either concordant or discordant for inflammatory bowel disease, underwent deep TCRalpha and TCRbeta repertoire profiling that used unique molecular barcoding. Smoking habits were recorded for all twin pairs, and individuals were classified as current, former or never smokers. For this clonotype: This receptor's antigen is unknown.

Receptors were amplified or captured by 5' RACE. The input for every TCR library was 3,500 to 4,500 ng of total RNA. For each sample, cDNA synthesis was carried out in eight separate reactions using SMARTScribe reverse transcriptase. During cDNA synthesis, template switching was used to introduce unique molecular identifiers that contained a 6-nucleotide sample barcode. TCRalpha and TCRbeta cDNA was amplified in two nested PCRs of about 17 and 10 cycles, and bead purification was carried out after each PCR. Before amplification, the cDNA was treated with uracil DNA-glycosylase and purified using the QIAquick PCR purification kit. The second PCR was the step at which Illumina TruSeq-compatible adapters and sample-specific barcodes were added. Library quality and concentration were assessed using TapeStation and Qubit, and approximately 5 ng of each library was pooled. Sequencing of the pooled libraries was done on an Illumina HiSeq2500 single-index Rapid Run using custom sequencing primers and 2 x 100 bp reads. The original pipeline was this. MiGEC version 1.2.6 was used for UMI-based consensus assembly to correct PCR and sequencing errors. MiXCR version 2.1.1 was used for V(D)J alignment, clonotype assembly and CDR3 extraction. To normalise gene usage, clonotype sharing and MAIT/NKT TCR abundance, the analysis used the top 1000, 10 000 and 20 000 clonotypes per sample. After downsampling to 27 000 UMIs, diversity was calculated as the inverse Simpson index using the vegan R package. Paired Mann-Whitney U tests were applied to discordant twin pairs, with Benjamini-Hochberg correction for multiple testing. The reads underwent TCRdb reprocessing, giving one record for each CDR3 protein sequence and no DNA. These V and J calls rely on TCRdb rather than the paper's analysis. This sample's table contains 300,000 to 400,000 distinct CDR3 sequences. The ten top clones hold approximately 2% of the sample.

Recombination connected TRBV20-1 to TRBJ1-2. The sample consisted of blood. The sequence was collected from a human donor with ulcerative colitis or Crohn's disease, or a healthy co-twin of an affected twin (not recorded which). The CDR3 sequence is CSARSPMENYGYTF.